The 9 T cell receptor beta chains given below trace back to one sample, sequenced in a study of cytomegalovirus exposure and HLA in healthy donors. The PCR had 60 Vbeta and 13 Jbeta primers. Measured with immunoSEQ multiplex PCR; TCRdb has only the in-frame clones, and not every one. The data show roughly 150,000 clones, roughly 80% seen once. Sequences were obtained from PBMCs. Receptors originate from a girl aged 10 to 17 in good health and CMV-seropositive.

This chain joins TRBV5-1 and TRBJ1-2; D unclear. Trimming took off 4 bases at V and 6 bases at J, with 16 bases between the two ends. The CDR3 has 14 amino acids. The V gene's germline CDR1 is SGHRS and CDR2 YFSETQ. The CDR3 here is CASSENIGPDGYTF. CDR3 bases: TGCGCCAGCAGCGAAAACATTGGGCCGGATGGCTACACCTTC.

CDR3 protein: CASTGDRRFEAFF. The CDR3 nucleotides read TGTGCCAGTACCGGGGACAGGCGTTTTGAAGCTTTCTTT. The J gene is TRBJ1-1, the V gene TRBV19; 8 nucleotides align to TRBD1. This CDR3 region has 13 residues. The J segment lost 7 bases and the V segment lost 7 bases, leaving 8 bases of the junction unmatched. Germline V lookup: CDR1 LNHDA, CDR2 SQIVND (reference sequence).

The chain carries TRBV7-3 and TRBJ1-2, with a tentative D call TRBD1 (6 bases). The germline gives CDR1 SGHTA, CDR2 FQGTGA. This CDR3 comprises 12 residues. V was pared by 5 bases and J by 8 bases, with 12 bases between. CDR3 nucleotide sequence: TGTGCCAGCAGCGACGGACAGTCCGGCTACACCTTC. Its protein product is CASSDGQSGYTF.

This chain connects TRBV30 to TRBJ1-3; tentative D call: TRBD1 (5 bases). CDR3 length equals 13 residues. Germline assignment: CDR1 GTSNPN and CDR2 SVGIG (reference sequence). Trimming removed 1 base at V and 11 bases at J, with 15 bases between. DNA of the CDR3: TGTGCCTGGAGTGGTTCAACAGGTTCGTCCATATATTTT. Amino acid sequence: CAWSGSTGSSIYF.

CDR3 residues: CASSPLATGKSQPQHF. The CDR3 nucleotides are TGTGCCAGCTCACCGCTTGCGACAGGGAAGAGTCAGCCCCAGCATTTT. The gene calls are TRBV18 and TRBJ1-5; 7 nucleotides match TRBD1. This CDR3 spans 16 amino acids. J lost 6 bases, V lost 3 bases, and 11 bases had no gene match. Looked up from germline, CDR1 is KGHSH and CDR2 is LQKENI. Complete variable domain (other parts from reference TRBV18 and TRBJ1-5): NAGVMQNPRHLVRRRGQEARLRCSPMKGHSHVYWYRQLPEEGLKFMVYLQKENIIDESGMPKERFSAEFPKEGPSILRIQQVVRGDSAAYFCASSPLATGKSQPQHFGDGTRLSIL.

This rearrangement joins TRBV2 to TRBJ2-1; 7 bases line up with TRBD2. After removal of 4 bases from V and 4 bases from J, the junction contained 4 bases not matched to a gene. This CDR3 is 14 amino acids long. The V gene's germline CDR1 is SNHLY and CDR2 FYNNEI. CDR3 bases: TGTGCCAGCAGTGCAGCGGGGCTTTACAATGAGCAGTTCTTC. This gives the protein CASSAAGLYNEQFF.

The rearrangement uses TRBV7-9 and TRBJ2-1; tentatively, D is TRBD2 (6 bases). Trimming took off 3 bases at V and 12 bases at J, with 15 bases between the two ends. The V gene's germline CDR1 is SEHNR and CDR2 FQNEAQ (reference sequence). This CDR3 is 13 amino acids long. The CDR3: CASSFPSSGRQFF. CDR3 coding DNA: TGTGCCAGCAGCTTCCCATCTTCCGGGAGGCAGTTCTTC.

The J gene is TRBJ2-5, the V gene TRBV5-1, with 9 bases matching TRBD1. The trim removed 2 bases at V and 2 bases at J, leaving 10 bases unmatched. CDR1 is SGHRS, CDR2 YFSETQ, per germline. The length of the CDR3 is 17 residues. The CDR3 region has the DNA TGCGCCAGCAGCTTTGGGGTGGGGACAGGGACTCAAGAGACCCAGTACTTC. Amino acids: CASSFGVGTGTQETQYF.

The chain joins TRBV9 to TRBJ2-1, with D hard to call. V was pared by 3 bases and J by 4 bases, with 11 bases between. Per the germline V gene, CDR1 is SGDLS and CDR2 is YYNGEE. The CDR3 has 14 residues. The DNA for the CDR3 is TGTGCCAGCAGCGGCGAGGCCACATACAATGAGCAGTTCTTC. Protein sequence: CASSGEATYNEQFF.